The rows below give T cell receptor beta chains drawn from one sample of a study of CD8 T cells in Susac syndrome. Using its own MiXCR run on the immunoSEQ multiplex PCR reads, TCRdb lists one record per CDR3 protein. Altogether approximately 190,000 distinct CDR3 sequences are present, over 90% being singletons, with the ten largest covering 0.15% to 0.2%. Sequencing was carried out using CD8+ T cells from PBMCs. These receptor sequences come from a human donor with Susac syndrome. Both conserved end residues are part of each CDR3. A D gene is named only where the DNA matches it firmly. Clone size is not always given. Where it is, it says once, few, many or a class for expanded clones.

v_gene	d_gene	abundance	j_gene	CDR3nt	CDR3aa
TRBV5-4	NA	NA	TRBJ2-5	TGTGCCAGCAGCTTGGATTCGGCGACCCAGTACTTC	CASSLDSATQYF
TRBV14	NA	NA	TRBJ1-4	TGTGCCAGCGGGGTCAACTTCCCTGAAAAACTGTTTTTT	CASGVNFPEKLFF
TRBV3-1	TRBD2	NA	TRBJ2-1	TGTGCCAGCAGCCAAGATCCAGCGGGGGAATACTACAATGAGCAGTTCTTC	CASSQDPAGEYYNEQFF
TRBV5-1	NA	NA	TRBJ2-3	TGCGCCAGCAGCTTGGCCCGCACAGATACGCAGTATTTT	CASSLARTDTQYF
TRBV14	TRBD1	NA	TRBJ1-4	TGTGCCAGCAGCCTTCTCGGGACAGGGCTTGAAAAACTGTTTTTT	CASSLLGTGLEKLFF
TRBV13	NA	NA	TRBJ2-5	TGTGCCAGCAGTCTGGGTATCCAGCCGACCCAAGAGACCCAGTACTTC	CASSLGIQPTQETQYF
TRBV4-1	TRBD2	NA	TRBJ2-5	TGCGCCAGCAGCCGAACTAGCGGAGAACAAGAGACCCAGTACTTC	CASSRTSGEQETQYF
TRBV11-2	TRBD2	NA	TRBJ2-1	TGTGCCAGCAGCCCACCGGGAGGAGACAATGAGCAGTTCTTC	CASSPPGGDNEQFF
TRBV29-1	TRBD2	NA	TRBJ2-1	TGCAGCGTAACGACTGGACTAGCGGGAAGCAATGAGCAGTTCTTC	CSVTTGLAGSNEQFF
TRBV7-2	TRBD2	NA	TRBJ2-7	TGTGCCAGCAGGGGAAGCAGCGGGAGTATAGGTGTTTCCTACGAGCAGTACTTC	CASRGSSGSIGVSYEQYF
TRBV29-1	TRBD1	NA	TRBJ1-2	TGCAGCGTCGGACAGGGTGGTGACTATGGCTACACCTTC	CSVGQGGDYGYTF
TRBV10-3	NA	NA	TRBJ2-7	TGTGCCACCAGGGGGGGTACGGGCGAGCAGTACTTC	CATRGGTGEQYF
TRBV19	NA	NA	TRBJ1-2	TGTGCCAGTACCCCCGTTTTTGGCAGCTTACCTGGCTACACCTTC	CASTPVFGSLPGYTF
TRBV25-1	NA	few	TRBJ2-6	TGTGCCAGCATTGGCTCTGGGGCCAACGTCCTGACTTTC	CASIGSGANVLTF
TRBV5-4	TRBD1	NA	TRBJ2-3	TGTGCCAGCAGCTTGGCCGGCAGTAGAGGGGGCGGTACGCAGTATTTT	CASSLAGSRGGGTQYF
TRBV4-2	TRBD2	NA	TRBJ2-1	TGTGCCAGCAGCCCTACTCCTAGCGGGAGTGACTACAATGAGCAGTTCTTC	CASSPTPSGSDYNEQFF
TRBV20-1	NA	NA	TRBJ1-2	TGCAGTGCCCCGAGGGGACTCTATGGCTACACCTTC	CSAPRGLYGYTF
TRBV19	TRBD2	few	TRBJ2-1	TGTGCCAGTAGTATAGCGGGGGGGACCTACAATGAGCAGTTCTTC	CASSIAGGTYNEQFF
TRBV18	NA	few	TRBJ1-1	TGTGCCAGCTCACCACCCTCCACCGGGGGGACTGAAGCTTTCTTT	CASSPPSTGGTEAFF
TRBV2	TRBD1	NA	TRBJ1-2	TGTGCCAGCAGTGGGACAGGGGCTTTCGATGGCTACACCTTC	CASSGTGAFDGYTF
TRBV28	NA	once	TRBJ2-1	TGTGCCAGCAGTGAAAGGTGGGGGCAAATCCACAATGAGCAGTTCTTC	CASSERWGQIHNEQFF
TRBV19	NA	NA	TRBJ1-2	TGTGCCAGTATTGATCCTCAGGATTTATATGGCTACACCTTC	CASIDPQDLYGYTF
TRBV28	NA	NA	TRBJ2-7	TGTGCCAGCAGTTTAATTCTCTACGAGCAGTACTTC	CASSLILYEQYF
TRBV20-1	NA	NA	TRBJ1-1	TGCAGTGCACCCGGGGAGATTGAAGCTTTCTTT	CSAPGEIEAFF
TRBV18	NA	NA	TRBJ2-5	TGTGCCAGCTCACCTTCCTGGACAGTCCTCCAAGAGACCCAGTACTTC	CASSPSWTVLQETQYF
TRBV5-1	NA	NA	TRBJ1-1	TGCGCCAGCAGCTTAGGTGGAGAGACTGAAGCTTTCTTT	CASSLGGETEAFF
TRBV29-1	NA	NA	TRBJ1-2	TGCAGCGTTGCTGCCGGCTATGGCTACACCTTC	CSVAAGYGYTF
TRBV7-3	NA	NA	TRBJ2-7	TGTGCCAGCAGCTTAGGAGGGCGCCTTTACGAGCAGTACTTC	CASSLGGRLYEQYF
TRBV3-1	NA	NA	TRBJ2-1	TGTGCCAGCAGCCAAGGGGTAGTGGGTAATGAGCAGTTCTTC	CASSQGVVGNEQFF
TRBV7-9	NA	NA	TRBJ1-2	TGTGCCAGCAGCCGGAGTGATAACTATGGCTACACCTTC	CASSRSDNYGYTF
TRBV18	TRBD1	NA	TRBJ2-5	TGTGCCAGCTCAGAGAGCCCCGGGACAGGGTTGTTAGAGACCCAGTACTTC	CASSESPGTGLLETQYF
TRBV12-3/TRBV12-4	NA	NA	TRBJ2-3	TGTGCCAGCAGCACTCCGGTGGGGGCCGCAGATACGCAGTATTTT	CASSTPVGAADTQYF
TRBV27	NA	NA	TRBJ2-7	TGTGCCAGCAGAAGCGGCGATTGGTCCTCCTACGAGCAGTACTTC	CASRSGDWSSYEQYF
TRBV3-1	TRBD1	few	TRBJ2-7	TGTGCCAGCAGCCAAGAGGGGTGGGGGACAGGGATCTACGAGCAGTACTTC	CASSQEGWGTGIYEQYF
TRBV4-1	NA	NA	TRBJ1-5	TGCGCCAGCAGCCAAGATGATAGGGCGAGTCAGCCCCAGCATTTT	CASSQDDRASQPQHF
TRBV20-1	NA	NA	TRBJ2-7	TGCAGTGCTAGAGATCAGGGGTCCTACGAGCAGTACTTC	CSARDQGSYEQYF
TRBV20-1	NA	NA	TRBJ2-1	TGCAGTGCTAGAGATCCAGTAAGCTCCTACAATGAGCAGTTCTTC	CSARDPVSSYNEQFF
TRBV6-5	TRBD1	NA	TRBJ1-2	TGTGCCAGCAGTTCGACCGGGACAGGGGGTTTTGACTATGGCTACACCTTC	CASSSTGTGGFDYGYTF
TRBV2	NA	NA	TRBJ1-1	TGTGCCAGCAGTGAAGGGGGAGTCGATGGGGCTTTCTTT	CASSEGGVDGAFF
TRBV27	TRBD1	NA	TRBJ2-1	TGTGCCAGCAGTTTACTACCTGGACAGGGGGGATACAATGAGCAGTTCTTC	CASSLLPGQGGYNEQFF
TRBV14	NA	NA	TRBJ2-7	TGTGCCAGCAGCCAAGTCGGTATGGCCGAAAGCCTCTACGAGCAGTACTTC	CASSQVGMAESLYEQYF
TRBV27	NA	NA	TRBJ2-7	TGTGCCAGCAGTTCGACTCGGAGCTCCTACGAGCAGTACTTC	CASSSTRSSYEQYF
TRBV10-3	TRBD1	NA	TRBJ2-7	TGTGCCATCAGTGAGTCGATGGGGACAGGCTACGAGCAGTACTTC	CAISESMGTGYEQYF
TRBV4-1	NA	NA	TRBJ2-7	TGCGCCAGCAGCCAAAATAATATGCTAACCTACGAGCAGTACTTC	CASSQNNMLTYEQYF
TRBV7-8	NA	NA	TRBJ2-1	TGTGCCAGCAGCTTCGAGTGGGAAATCGACAATGAGCAGTTCTTC	CASSFEWEIDNEQFF
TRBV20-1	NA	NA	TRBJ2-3	TGCAGTCCCAGCGATGAAAGGGGTCGGAGAGATACGCAGTATTTT	CSPSDERGRRDTQYF